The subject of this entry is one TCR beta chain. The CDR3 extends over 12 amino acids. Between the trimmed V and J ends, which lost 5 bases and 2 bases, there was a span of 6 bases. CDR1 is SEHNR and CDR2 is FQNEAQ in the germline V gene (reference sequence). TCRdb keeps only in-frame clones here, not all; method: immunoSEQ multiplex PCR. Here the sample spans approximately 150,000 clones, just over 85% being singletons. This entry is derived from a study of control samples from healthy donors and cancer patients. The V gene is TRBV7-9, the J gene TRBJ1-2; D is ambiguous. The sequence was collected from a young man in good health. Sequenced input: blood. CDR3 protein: CASSRENYGYTF. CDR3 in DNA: TGTGCCAGCAGCCGTGAGAACTATGGCTACACCTTC.